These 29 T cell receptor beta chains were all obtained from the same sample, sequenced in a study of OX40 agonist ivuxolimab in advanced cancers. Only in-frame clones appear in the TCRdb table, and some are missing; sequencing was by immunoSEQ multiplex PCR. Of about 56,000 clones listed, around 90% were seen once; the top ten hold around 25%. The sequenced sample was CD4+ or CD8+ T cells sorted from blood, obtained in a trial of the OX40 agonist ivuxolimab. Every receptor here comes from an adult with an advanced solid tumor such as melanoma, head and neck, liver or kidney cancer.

The CDR3 sequence: CATLGHGGQHF. CDR3 nucleotides: TGTGCCACCCTCGGACACGGTGGACAGCATTTT. The chain couples TRBV19 to TRBJ1-5; D may be TRBD1 (5 bases). Germline values: CDR1 LNHDA, CDR2 SQIVND (reference sequence). The V gene lost 10 bases and the J gene lost 13 bases, with 17 bases spanning the gap. The CDR3 loop spans 11 amino acids.

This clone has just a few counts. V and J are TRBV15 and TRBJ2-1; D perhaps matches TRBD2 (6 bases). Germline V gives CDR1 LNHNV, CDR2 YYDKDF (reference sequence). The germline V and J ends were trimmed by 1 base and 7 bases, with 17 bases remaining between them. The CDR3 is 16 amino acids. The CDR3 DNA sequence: TGTGCCACCAGCAGAGGCCACTCGGGAGAGGGGAATGAGCAGTTCTTC. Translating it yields CATSRGHSGEGNEQFF.

The CDR3 region has the DNA TGTGCCGGGCGTGCGGGGAGCTCCTACAATGAGCAGTTCTTC. Translated, it gives CAGRAGSSYNEQFF. V is TRBV6-1 and J is TRBJ2-1; D possibly corresponds to TRBD2 (6 bases). V lost 11 bases to trimming and J lost 0 bases, with 14 bases between them. This CDR3 comprises 14 residues. Germline CDR1 is MNHNS and CDR2 is SASEGT.

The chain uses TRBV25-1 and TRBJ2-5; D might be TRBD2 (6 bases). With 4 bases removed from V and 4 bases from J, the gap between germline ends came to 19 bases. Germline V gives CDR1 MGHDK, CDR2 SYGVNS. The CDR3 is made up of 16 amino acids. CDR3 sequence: CASSAPGPGGLETQYF. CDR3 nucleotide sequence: TGTGCCAGCAGTGCCCCGGGGCCCGGGGGACTAGAGACCCAGTACTTC.

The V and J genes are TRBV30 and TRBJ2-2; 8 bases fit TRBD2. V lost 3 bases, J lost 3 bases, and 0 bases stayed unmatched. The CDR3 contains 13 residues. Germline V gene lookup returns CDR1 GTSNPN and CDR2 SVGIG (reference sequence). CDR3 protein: CAWSGRDTGELFF. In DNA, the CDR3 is TGTGCCTGGAGCGGGAGGGACACCGGGGAGCTGTTTTTT.

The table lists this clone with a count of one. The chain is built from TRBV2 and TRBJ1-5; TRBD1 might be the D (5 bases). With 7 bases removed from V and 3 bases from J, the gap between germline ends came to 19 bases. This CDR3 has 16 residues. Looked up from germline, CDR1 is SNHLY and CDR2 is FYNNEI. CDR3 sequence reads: CASMGLGTVINQPQHF. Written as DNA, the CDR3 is TGTGCCAGCATGGGGTTGGGGACGGTAATCAATCAGCCCCAGCATTTT.

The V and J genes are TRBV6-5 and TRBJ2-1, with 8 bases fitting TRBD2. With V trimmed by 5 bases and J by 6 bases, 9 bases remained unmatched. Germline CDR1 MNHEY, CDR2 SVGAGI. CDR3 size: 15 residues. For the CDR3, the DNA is TGTGCCAGCAGTCTTACGGCGGGAGGTCGCAATGAGCAGTTCTTC. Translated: CASSLTAGGRNEQFF.

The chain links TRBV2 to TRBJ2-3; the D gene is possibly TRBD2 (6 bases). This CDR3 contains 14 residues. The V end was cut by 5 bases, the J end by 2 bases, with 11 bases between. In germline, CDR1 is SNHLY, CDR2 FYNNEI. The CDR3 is CASSISGLTDTQYF. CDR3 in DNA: TGTGCCAGCAGTATTAGCGGACTCACAGATACGCAGTATTTT. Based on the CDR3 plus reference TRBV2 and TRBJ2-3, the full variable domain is EPEVTQTPSHQVTQMGQEVILRCVPISNHLYFYWYRQILGQKVEFLVSFYNNEISEKSEIFDDQFSVERPDGSNFTLKIRSTKLEDSAMYFCASSISGLTDTQYFGPGTRLTVL.

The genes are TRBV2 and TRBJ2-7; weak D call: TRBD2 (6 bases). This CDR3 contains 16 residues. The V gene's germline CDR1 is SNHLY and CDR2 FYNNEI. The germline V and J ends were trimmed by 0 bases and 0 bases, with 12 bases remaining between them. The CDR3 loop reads CASSEAGGLGSYEQYF. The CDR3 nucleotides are TGTGCCAGCAGTGAAGCGGGGGGTCTGGGCTCCTACGAGCAGTACTTC. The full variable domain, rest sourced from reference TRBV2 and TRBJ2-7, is EPEVTQTPSHQVTQMGQEVILRCVPISNHLYFYWYRQILGQKVEFLVSFYNNEISEKSEIFDDQFSVERPDGSNFTLKIRSTKLEDSAMYFCASSEAGGLGSYEQYFGPGTRLTVT.

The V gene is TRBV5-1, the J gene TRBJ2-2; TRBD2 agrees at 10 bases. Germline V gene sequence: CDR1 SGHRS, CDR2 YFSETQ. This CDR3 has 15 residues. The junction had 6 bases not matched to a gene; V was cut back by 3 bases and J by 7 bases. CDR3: CASSSGTSVYGELFF. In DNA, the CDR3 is TGCGCCAGCAGCTCCGGGACTAGCGTATACGGGGAGCTGTTTTTT.

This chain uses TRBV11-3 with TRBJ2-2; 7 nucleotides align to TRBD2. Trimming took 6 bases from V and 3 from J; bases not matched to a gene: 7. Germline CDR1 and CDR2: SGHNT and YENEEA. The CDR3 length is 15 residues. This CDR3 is CASRPRGEDTGELFF. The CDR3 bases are TGTGCCAGCAGACCCCGGGGGGAGGACACCGGGGAGCTGTTTTTT.

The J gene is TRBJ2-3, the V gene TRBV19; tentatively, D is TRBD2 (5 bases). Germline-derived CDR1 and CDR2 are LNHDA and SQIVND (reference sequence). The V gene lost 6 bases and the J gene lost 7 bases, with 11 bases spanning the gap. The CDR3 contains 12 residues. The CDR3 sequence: CASRDSEYTQYF. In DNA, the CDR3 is TGTGCCAGTAGGGACTCGGAGTATACGCAGTATTTT.

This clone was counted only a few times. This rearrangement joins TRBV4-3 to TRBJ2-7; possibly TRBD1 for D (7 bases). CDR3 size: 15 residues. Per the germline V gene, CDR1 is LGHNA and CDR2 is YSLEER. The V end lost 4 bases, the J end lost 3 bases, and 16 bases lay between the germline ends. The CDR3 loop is CASSPPAGQCYEQYF. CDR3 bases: TGCGCCAGCAGCCCCCCGGCGGGACAGTGCTACGAGCAGTACTTC.

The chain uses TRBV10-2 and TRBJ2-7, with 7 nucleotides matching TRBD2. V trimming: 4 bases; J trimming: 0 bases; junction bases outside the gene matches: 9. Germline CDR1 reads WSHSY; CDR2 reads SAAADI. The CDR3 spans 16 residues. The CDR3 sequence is CASSGGGSSSSYEQYF. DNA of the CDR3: TGCGCCAGCAGTGGAGGCGGGAGTTCAAGCTCCTACGAGCAGTACTTC.

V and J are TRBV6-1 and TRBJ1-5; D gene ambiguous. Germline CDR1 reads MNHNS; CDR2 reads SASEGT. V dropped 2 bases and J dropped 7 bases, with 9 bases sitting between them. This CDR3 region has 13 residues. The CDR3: CASSELAGQPQHF. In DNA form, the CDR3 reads TGTGCCAGCAGTGAACTTGCGGGCCAGCCCCAGCATTTT.

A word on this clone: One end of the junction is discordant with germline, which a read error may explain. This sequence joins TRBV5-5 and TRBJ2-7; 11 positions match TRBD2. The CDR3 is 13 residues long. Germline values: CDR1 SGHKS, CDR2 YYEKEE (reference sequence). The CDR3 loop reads CASSPGTSGLRDF. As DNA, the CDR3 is TGTGCCAGCAGCCCCGGGACTAGCGGACTGAGGGACTTC.

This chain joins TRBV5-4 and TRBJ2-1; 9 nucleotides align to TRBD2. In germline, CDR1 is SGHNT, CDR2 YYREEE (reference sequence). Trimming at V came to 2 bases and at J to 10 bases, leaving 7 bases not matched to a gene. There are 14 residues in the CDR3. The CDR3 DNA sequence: TGTGCCAGCAGCTTCGGGGTAGCGGGAGTAGAGCAGTTCTTC. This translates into CASSFGVAGVEQFF. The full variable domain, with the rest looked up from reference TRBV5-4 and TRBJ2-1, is ETGVTQSPTHLIKTRGQQVTLRCSSQSGHNTVSWYQQALGQGPQFIFQYYREEENGRGNFPPRFSGLQFPNYSSELNVNALELDDSALYLCASSFGVAGVEQFFGPGTRLTVL.

This CDR3 is CASSYSSGLTQYF. In DNA, the CDR3 is TGTGCCAGCAGTTACTCATCAGGGCTTACGCAGTATTTT. The J gene is TRBJ2-3, the V gene TRBV6-5; possibly TRBD1 for D (5 bases). V was clipped by 0 bases and J by 8 bases, with 9 bases between them. The CDR3 sequence is 13 residues long. Germline values: CDR1 MNHEY, CDR2 SVGAGI.

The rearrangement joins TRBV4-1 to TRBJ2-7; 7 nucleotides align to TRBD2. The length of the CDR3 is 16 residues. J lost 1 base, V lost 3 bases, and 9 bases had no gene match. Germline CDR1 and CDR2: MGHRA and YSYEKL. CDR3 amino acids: CASSHTMSGASYEQYF. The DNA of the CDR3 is TGCGCCAGCAGCCACACCATGAGCGGGGCTTCCTACGAGCAGTACTTC.

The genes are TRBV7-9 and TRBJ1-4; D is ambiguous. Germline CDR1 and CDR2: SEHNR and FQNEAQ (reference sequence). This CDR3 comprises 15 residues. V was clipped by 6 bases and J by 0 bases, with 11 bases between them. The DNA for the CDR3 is TGTGCCAGCAGTCATAACCCTGCAACTAATGAAAAACTGTTTTTT. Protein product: CASSHNPATNEKLFF.

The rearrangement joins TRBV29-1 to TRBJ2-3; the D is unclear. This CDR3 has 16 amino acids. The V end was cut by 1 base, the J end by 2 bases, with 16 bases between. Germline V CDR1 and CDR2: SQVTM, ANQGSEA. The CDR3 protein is CSVEGADSRPTDTQYF. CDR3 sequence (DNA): TGCAGCGTTGAAGGAGCAGATAGTAGGCCCACAGATACGCAGTATTTT.

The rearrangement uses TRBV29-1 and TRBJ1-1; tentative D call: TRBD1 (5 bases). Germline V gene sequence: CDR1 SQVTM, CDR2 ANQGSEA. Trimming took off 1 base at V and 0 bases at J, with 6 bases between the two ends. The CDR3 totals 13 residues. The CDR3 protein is CSVEGTLNTEAFF. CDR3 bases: TGCAGCGTTGAAGGGACACTGAACACTGAAGCTTTCTTT.

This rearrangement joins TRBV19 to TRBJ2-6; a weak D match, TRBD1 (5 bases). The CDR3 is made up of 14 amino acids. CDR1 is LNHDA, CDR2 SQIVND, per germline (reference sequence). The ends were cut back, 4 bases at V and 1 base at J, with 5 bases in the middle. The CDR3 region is CASSTGSGANVLTF. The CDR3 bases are TGTGCCAGTAGTACAGGGTCTGGGGCCAACGTCCTGACTTTC.

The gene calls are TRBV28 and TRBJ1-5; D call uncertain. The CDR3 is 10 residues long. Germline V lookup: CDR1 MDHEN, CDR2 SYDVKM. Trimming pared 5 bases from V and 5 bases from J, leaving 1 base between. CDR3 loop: CASSDQPQHF. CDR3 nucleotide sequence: TGTGCCAGCAGTGATCAGCCCCAGCATTTT.

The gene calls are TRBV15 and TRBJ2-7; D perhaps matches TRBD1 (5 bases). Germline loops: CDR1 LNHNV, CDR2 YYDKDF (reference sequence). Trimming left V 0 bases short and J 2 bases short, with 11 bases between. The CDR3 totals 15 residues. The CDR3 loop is CATSRDSGQTYEQYF. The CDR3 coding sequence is TGTGCCACCAGCAGAGATTCCGGACAAACCTACGAGCAGTACTTC.

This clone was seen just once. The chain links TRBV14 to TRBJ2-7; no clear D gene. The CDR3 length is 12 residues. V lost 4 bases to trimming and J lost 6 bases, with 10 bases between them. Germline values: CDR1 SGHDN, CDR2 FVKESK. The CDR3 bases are TGTGCCAGCAGCCGAGGTCTGGGCGAGCAGTACTTC. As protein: CASSRGLGEQYF.

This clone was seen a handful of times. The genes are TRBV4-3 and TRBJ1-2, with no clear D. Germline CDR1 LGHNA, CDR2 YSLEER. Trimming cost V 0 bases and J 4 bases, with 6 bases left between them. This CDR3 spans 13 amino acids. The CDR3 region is CASSQDGVYGYTF. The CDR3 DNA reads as TGCGCCAGCAGCCAAGATGGGGTCTATGGCTACACCTTC.

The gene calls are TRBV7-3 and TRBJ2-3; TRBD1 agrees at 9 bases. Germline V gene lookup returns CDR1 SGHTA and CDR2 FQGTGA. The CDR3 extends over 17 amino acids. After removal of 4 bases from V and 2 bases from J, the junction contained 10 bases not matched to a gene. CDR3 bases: TGTGCCAGCAGCTCTGGCACGGGACAGGGCTACACAGATACGCAGTATTTT. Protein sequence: CASSSGTGQGYTDTQYF.

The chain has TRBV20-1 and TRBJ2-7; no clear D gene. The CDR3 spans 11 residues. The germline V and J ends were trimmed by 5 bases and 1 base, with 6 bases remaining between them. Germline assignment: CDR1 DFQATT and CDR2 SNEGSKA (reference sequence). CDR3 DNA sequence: TGCAGTGCTGGTCCTTCCTACGAGCAGTACTTC. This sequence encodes CSAGPSYEQYF.